This is a list of T cell receptor beta chains from one sample in a study of control samples from healthy donors and cancer patients. Using immunoSEQ multiplex PCR, the repertoire was profiled, and TCRdb retains in-frame clones only, with some absent. The data contain roughly 95,000 clones, roughly 92% of them seen just once; the ten biggest clones take up 3%. The sequencing input was blood. These receptors all stem from a human donor in good health. The donor label of this sample is uncertain. CDR3s include the opening cysteine and the closing phenylalanine or tryptophan. D genes are given only for firm matches. For some rows the clone size is stated as once, few or many, or as a class when expanded; others skip it.

TRBV6-2/TRBV6-3	.	TRBJ1-6	.	CASSHRTDDSPLHF	TGTGCCAGCAGTCACAGGACAGACGATTCACCCCTCCACTTT
TRBV7-2	.	TRBJ1-1	.	CASSLDTNTEAFF	TGTGCCAGCAGCCTAGATACCAACACTGAAGCTTTCTTT
TRBV6-2/TRBV6-3	.	TRBJ1-5	.	CASSYTAPHYSNQPQHF	TGTGCCAGCAGTTACACAGCGCCTCACTATAGCAATCAGCCCCAGCATTTT
TRBV5-1	.	TRBJ1-1	.	CASSLAKGSLTEAFF	TGCGCCAGCAGCTTGGCTAAGGGGTCCCTCACTGAAGCTTTCTTT
TRBV5-5	.	TRBJ1-1	.	CASSLGGENTEAFF	TGTGCCAGCAGCCTGGGAGGGGAGAACACTGAAGCTTTCTTT
TRBV5-1	.	TRBJ1-4	TRBD1	CASSPGDRETNEKLFF	TGCGCCAGCAGCCCCGGGGACAGGGAAACTAATGAAAAACTGTTTTTT
TRBV27	.	TRBJ2-1	.	CASRLDGSSYNEQFF	TGTGCCAGCAGGTTGGACGGCAGCTCCTACAATGAGCAGTTCTTC
TRBV6-6	once	TRBJ2-1	.	CASSYGGNEQFF	TGTGCCAGCAGTTACGGGGGGAATGAGCAGTTCTTC
TRBV3-1/TRBV3-2	once	TRBJ2-2	.	CASIRGGGYTGELFF	TGTGCCAGCATCAGAGGTGGCGGATACACCGGGGAGCTGTTTTTT
TRBV6-5	.	TRBJ1-1	.	CASSPRDEDTEAFF	TGTGCCAGCAGTCCAAGGGACGAAGACACTGAAGCTTTCTTT
TRBV6-2/TRBV6-3	once	TRBJ1-1	.	CASSYGRFNTEAFF	TGTGCCAGCAGTTACGGCCGTTTTAACACTGAAGCTTTCTTT
TRBV7-8	.	TRBJ2-5	TRBD2	CASSLEAGGRAQYF	TGTGCCAGCAGCTTAGAGGCGGGGGGTAGGGCCCAGTACTTC
TRBV6-5	.	TRBJ2-7	.	CASTRRTVDPYEQYF	TGTGCCAGCACCAGAAGGACAGTAGATCCCTACGAGCAGTACTTC
TRBV5-1	.	TRBJ1-1	TRBD1	CASSSTQGGYGEAFF	TGCGCCAGCAGCTCAACACAGGGGGGTTATGGTGAAGCTTTCTTT
TRBV6-5	once	TRBJ1-1	.	CASSPEVMNTEAFF	TGTGCCAGCAGTCCCGAGGTAATGAACACTGAAGCTTTCTTT
TRBV7-9	.	TRBJ1-6	.	CASSLVLNNSPLHF	TGTGCCAGCAGCTTAGTACTTAATAATTCACCCCTCCACTTT
TRBV15	.	TRBJ2-1	TRBD2	CATSRDPGGIYNEQFF	TGTGCCACCAGCAGAGATCCGGGGGGGATCTACAATGAGCAGTTCTTC
TRBV5-4	.	TRBJ2-3	.	CAPGSFGTDTQYF	TGTGCCCCAGGGTCCTTCGGCACAGATACGCAGTATTTT
TRBV28	.	TRBJ2-2	TRBD1	CASSLGDRETGELFF	TGTGCCAGCAGTCTTGGGGACAGGGAAACCGGGGAGCTGTTTTTT
TRBV5-5	.	TRBJ1-3	.	CASSRTDRNTIYF	TGTGCCAGCAGCCGGACAGATAGAAACACCATATATTTT
TRBV5-4	once	TRBJ1-4	TRBD1	CAGKRQGNEKLFF	TGTGCCGGGAAACGACAGGGGAATGAAAAACTGTTTTTT
TRBV21-1	.	TRBJ2-3	.	CASTPGGRVPDTQYF	TGTGCCAGCACCCCGGGCGGCCGGGTTCCAGATACGCAGTATTTT
TRBV11-2	.	TRBJ2-3	.	CASSPSPGGAGTDTQYF	TGTGCCAGCAGCCCCTCCCCAGGGGGGGCAGGCACAGATACGCAGTATTTT
TRBV7-3	.	TRBJ2-2	TRBD2	CASSLLKLAGNTGELFF	TGTGCCAGCAGCCTGCTGAAACTAGCGGGGAACACCGGGGAGCTGTTTTTT
TRBV29-1	.	TRBJ1-5	TRBD1	CSVGQGTHQPQHF	TGCAGCGTGGGACAGGGGACGCATCAGCCCCAGCATTTT
TRBV19	.	TRBJ1-5	.	CASSIGTLENQPQHF	TGTGCCAGTAGTATCGGGACACTAGAAAATCAGCCCCAGCATTTT
TRBV28	once	TRBJ2-7	.	CASGRTPSYEQYF	TGTGCCAGCGGCCGGACACCCTCCTACGAGCAGTACTTC
TRBV14	.	TRBJ1-1	TRBD1	CASSQAGGNTEAFF	TGTGCCAGCAGCCAAGCAGGGGGGAACACTGAAGCTTTCTTT
TRBV29-1	.	TRBJ1-4	.	CSVEDPAGSEANEKLFF	TGCAGCGTTGAAGATCCGGCAGGATCGGAAGCTAATGAAAAACTGTTTTTT
TRBV5-4	.	TRBJ2-2	.	CASSYSGNTGELFF	TGTGCCAGCAGCTATTCGGGAAACACCGGGGAGCTGTTTTTT
TRBV19	.	TRBJ1-1	.	CASLPADRNTEAFF	TGTGCCAGTCTTCCCGCAGACAGGAACACTGAAGCTTTCTTT
TRBV4-2	.	TRBJ1-5	TRBD1	CASSREDRGYNQPQHF	TGTGCCAGCAGCCGAGAGGACAGGGGGTATAATCAGCCCCAGCATTTT
TRBV7-2	.	TRBJ1-1	.	CASSLVGGNTEAFF	TGTGCCAGCAGCTTAGTTGGTGGGAACACTGAAGCTTTCTTT
TRBV19	.	TRBJ1-6	.	CASRGTEFNSPLHF	TGTGCCAGTAGAGGGACGGAATTTAATTCACCCCTCCACTTT
TRBV9	.	TRBJ1-6	.	CASSIGQPDNSPLHF	TGTGCCAGCAGCATAGGACAGCCCGATAATTCACCCCTCCACTTT
TRBV5-4	.	TRBJ2-7	.	CASSQDGSTEQYF	TGTGCCAGCAGCCAGGACGGGTCCACCGAGCAGTACTTC
TRBV7-2	.	TRBJ2-1	.	CASSLSMASLPDNEQFF	TGTGCCAGCAGCTTAAGTATGGCGTCACTGCCCGACAATGAGCAGTTCTTC
TRBV30	.	TRBJ1-2	TRBD1	CAWSSKGQPYGYTF	TGTGCCTGGAGTTCTAAGGGACAGCCCTATGGCTACACCTTC
TRBV6-2/TRBV6-3	.	TRBJ1-2	.	CASSAWTANYGYTF	TGTGCCAGCAGTGCCTGGACAGCTAACTATGGCTACACCTTC
TRBV4-1	.	TRBJ1-3	.	CASSQVWGPGNTIYF	TGCGCCAGCAGCCAAGTGTGGGGACCTGGAAACACCATATATTTT
TRBV11-3	.	TRBJ1-1	.	CASSVEAYTEAFF	TGTGCCAGCAGCGTCGAGGCCTACACTGAAGCTTTCTTT
TRBV3-1/TRBV3-2	.	TRBJ1-2	.	CASSQEWSHYGYTF	TGTGCCAGCAGCCAAGAATGGTCTCACTATGGCTACACCTTC
TRBV19	few	TRBJ1-2	.	CASSIDLDYGYTF	TGTGCCAGTAGTATAGATCTAGACTATGGCTACACCTTC
TRBV20-1	.	TRBJ2-2	.	CSASSQGNTGELFF	TGCAGTGCTAGTAGCCAGGGGAACACCGGGGAGCTGTTTTTT
TRBV27	.	TRBJ1-4	.	CASSLTAPWAGKGSNEKLFF	TGTGCCAGCAGTTTAACGGCGCCGTGGGCAGGGAAGGGGAGTAATGAAAAACTGTTTTTT
TRBV12-3/TRBV12-4	.	TRBJ1-5	.	CASSSQDWQPQHF	TGTGCCAGCAGTTCACAAGACTGGCAGCCCCAGCATTTT
TRBV27	.	TRBJ2-5	.	CARWTVQETQYF	TGTGCCAGATGGACAGTCCAAGAGACCCAGTACTTC
TRBV24-1	.	TRBJ2-1	TRBD2	CATMKRGGPDNEQFF	TGTGCCACAATGAAGCGGGGGGGCCCCGACAATGAGCAGTTCTTC
TRBV18	.	TRBJ2-5	TRBD1	CASSQFEPRGKTQYF	TGTGCCAGCTCACAATTCGAGCCCAGGGGGAAGACCCAGTACTTC
TRBV2	.	TRBJ1-5	TRBD1	CASRTGWIGNQPQHF	TGTGCCAGCCGGACAGGGTGGATTGGCAATCAGCCCCAGCATTTT
TRBV6-2/TRBV6-3	.	TRBJ1-1	.	CASSYTLPTGRGTEAFF	TGTGCCAGCAGTTACACCCTCCCGACAGGTCGGGGCACTGAAGCTTTCTTT
TRBV6-1	.	TRBJ1-5	.	CASSERRPGNQPQHF	TGTGCCAGCAGTGAACGCCGGCCAGGGAATCAGCCCCAGCATTTT